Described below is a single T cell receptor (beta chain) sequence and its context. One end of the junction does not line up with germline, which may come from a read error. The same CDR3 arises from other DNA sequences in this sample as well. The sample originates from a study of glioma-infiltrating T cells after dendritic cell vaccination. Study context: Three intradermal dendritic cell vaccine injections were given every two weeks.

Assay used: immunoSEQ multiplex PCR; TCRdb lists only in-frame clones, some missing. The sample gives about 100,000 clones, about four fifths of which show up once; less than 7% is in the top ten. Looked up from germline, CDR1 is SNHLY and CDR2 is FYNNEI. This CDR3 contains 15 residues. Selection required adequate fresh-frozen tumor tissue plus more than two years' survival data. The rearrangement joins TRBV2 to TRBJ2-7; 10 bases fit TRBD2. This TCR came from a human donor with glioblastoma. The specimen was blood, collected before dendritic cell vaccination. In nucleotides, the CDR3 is TGTGCCAGCATTCGCGGACTAGCGGCCCCCTATGAGCAGTACTTC. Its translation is CASIRGLAAPYEQYF.